This paragraph reports one TCR beta chain. Its antigen is unidentified. This sample was taken from a study of CD8+CD57+ T cells in acquired aplastic anemia. The wider study: The average read count for CD4+ cells in healthy donors was around 11 million.

TCR beta VDJ combinations and CDR3 sequences were profiled from genomic DNA. TCRdb fed the reads into MiXCR, producing one record per CDR3 protein. Among about 190,000 distinct CDR3 sequences listed, about half were seen once. General study results and limits: The study identified roughly 31 CD8+ CDR3 sequences shared by patients and controls.

Germline V gives CDR1 GTSNPN, CDR2 SVGIG (reference sequence). V lost 2 bases and J lost 8, with 9 bases in between. This CDR3 comprises 11 residues. The rearrangement joins TRBV30 to TRBJ1-1; D is undetermined. Sequenced input: sorted CD4+, CD8+, or CD8+CD57+ T cells (not recorded which) from PBMCs. The TCR comes from a human donor in good health, serving as a control. The CDR3 region has the DNA TGTGCCTGGAGTATGAAGCTGGAAGCTTTCTTT. Encoded protein: CAWSMKLEAFF.